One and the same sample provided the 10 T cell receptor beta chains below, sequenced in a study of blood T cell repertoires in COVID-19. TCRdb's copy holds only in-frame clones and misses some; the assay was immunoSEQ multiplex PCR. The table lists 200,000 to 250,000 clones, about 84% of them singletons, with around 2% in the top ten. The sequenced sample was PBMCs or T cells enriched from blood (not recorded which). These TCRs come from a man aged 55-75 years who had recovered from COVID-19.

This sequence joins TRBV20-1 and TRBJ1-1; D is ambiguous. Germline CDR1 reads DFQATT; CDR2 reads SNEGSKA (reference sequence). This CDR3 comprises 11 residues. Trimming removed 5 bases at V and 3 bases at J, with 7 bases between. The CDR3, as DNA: TGCAGTGCTTCACTCCACACTGAAGCTTTCTTT. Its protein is CSASLHTEAFF.

The CDR3 DNA is TGCGCCAGCAGCCAAGTGGGACAGGGATACGAGCAGTACTTC. Its translation is CASSQVGQGYEQYF. The J gene is TRBJ2-7, the V gene TRBV4-3; 9 positions match TRBD1. This CDR3 is built from 14 residues. CDR1 and CDR2 from the germline V gene are LGHNA and YSLEER. V lost 1 base, J lost 4 bases, and 2 bases stayed unmatched.

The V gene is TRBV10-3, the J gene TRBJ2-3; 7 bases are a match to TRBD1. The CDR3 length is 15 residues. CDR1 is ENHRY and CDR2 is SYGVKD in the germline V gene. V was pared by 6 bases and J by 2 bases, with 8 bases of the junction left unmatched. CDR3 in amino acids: CAISSTGVDTDTQYF. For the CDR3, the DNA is TGTGCCATCAGCTCCACAGGGGTCGACACAGATACGCAGTATTTT.

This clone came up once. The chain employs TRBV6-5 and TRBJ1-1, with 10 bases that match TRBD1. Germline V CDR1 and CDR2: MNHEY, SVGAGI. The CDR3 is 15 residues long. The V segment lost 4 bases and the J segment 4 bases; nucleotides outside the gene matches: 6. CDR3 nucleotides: TGTGCCAGCAGTTCCGAAGGACAGGGGGTCACTGAAGCTTTCTTT. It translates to CASSSEGQGVTEAFF.

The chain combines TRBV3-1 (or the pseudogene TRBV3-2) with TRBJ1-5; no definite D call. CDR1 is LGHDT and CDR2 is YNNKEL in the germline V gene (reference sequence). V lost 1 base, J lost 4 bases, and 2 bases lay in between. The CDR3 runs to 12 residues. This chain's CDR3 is CASSQVNQPQHF. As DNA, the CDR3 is TGTGCCAGCAGCCAAGTAAATCAGCCCCAGCATTTT.

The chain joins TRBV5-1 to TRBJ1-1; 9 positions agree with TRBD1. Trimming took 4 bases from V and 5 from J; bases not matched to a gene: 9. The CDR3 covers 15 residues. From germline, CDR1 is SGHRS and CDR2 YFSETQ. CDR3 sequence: CASSGAGTGRTEAFF. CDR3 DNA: TGCGCCAGCAGCGGTGCCGGGACAGGGAGGACTGAAGCTTTCTTT.

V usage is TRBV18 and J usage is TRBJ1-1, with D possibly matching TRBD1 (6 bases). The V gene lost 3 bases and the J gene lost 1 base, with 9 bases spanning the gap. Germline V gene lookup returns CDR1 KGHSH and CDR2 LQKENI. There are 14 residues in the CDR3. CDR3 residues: CASSPDRRNTEAFF. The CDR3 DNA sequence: TGTGCCAGCTCACCCGACAGGAGGAACACTGAAGCTTTCTTT.

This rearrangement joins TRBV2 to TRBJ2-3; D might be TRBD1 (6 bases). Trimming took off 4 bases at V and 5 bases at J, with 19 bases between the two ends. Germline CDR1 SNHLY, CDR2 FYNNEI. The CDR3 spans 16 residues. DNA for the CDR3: TGTGCCAGCAGTGTACGTACAGGGATCAGCGGAGATACGCAGTATTTT. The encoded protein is CASSVRTGISGDTQYF.

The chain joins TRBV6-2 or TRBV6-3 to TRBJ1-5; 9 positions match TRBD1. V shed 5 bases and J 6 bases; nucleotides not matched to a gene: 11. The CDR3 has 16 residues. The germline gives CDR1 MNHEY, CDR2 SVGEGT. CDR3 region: CASSPLQGAIAQPQHF. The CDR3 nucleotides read TGTGCCAGCAGTCCATTACAGGGGGCGATTGCTCAGCCCCAGCATTTT.

The CDR3 bases are TGTGCCAGTAGTATGGATTCGGTGGGCAGGTATAACTATGGCTACACCTTC. Translation: CASSMDSVGRYNYGYTF. V is TRBV19 and J is TRBJ1-2; D remains unclear. The CDR3 totals 17 residues. Germline CDR1 is LNHDA and CDR2 is SQIVND (reference sequence). V was clipped by 3 bases and J by 1 base, with 18 bases between them.